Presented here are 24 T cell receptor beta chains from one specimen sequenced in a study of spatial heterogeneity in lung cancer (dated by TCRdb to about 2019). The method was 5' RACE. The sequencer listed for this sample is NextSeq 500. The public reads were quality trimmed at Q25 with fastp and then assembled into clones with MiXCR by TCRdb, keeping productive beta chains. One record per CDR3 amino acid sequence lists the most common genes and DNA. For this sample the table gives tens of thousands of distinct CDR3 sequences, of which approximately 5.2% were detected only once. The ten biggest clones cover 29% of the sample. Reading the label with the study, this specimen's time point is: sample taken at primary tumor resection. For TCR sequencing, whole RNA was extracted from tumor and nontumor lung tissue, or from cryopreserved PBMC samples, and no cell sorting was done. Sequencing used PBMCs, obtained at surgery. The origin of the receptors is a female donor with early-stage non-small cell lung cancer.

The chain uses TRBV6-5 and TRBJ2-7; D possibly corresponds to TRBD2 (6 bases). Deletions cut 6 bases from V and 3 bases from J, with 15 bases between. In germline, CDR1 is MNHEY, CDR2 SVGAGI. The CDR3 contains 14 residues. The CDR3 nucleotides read TGTGCCAGCAGCCCGGGACTGGACCTCTACGAGCAGTACTTC. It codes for CASSPGLDLYEQYF.

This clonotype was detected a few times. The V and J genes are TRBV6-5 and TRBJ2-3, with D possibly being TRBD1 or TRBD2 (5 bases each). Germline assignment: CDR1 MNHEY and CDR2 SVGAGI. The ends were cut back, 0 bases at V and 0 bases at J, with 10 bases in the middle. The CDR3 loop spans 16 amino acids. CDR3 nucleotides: TGTGCCAGCAGTTACTCGTACGGGGCTAGCACAGATACGCAGTATTTT. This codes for CASSYSYGASTDTQYF.

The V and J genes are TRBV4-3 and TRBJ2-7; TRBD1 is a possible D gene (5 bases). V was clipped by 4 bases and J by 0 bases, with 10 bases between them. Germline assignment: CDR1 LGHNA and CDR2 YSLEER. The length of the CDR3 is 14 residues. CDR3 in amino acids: CASSPDRTSYEQYF. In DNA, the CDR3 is TGCGCCAGCAGCCCCGACAGAACCTCCTACGAGCAGTACTTC.

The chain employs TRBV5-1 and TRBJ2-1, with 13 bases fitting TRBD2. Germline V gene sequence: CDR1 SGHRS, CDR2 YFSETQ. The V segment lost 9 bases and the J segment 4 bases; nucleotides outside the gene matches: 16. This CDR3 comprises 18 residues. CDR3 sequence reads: CATATGLAGVGRYNEQFF. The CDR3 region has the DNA TGCGCCACCGCAACAGGACTAGCGGGAGTAGGAAGGTACAATGAGCAGTTCTTC.

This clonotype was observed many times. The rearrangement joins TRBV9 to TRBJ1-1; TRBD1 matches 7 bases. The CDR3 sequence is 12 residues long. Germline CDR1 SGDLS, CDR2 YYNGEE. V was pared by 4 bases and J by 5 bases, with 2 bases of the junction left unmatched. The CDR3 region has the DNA TGTGCCAGCAGCTCAGGGGGAACTGAAGCTTTCTTT. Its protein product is CASSSGGTEAFF.

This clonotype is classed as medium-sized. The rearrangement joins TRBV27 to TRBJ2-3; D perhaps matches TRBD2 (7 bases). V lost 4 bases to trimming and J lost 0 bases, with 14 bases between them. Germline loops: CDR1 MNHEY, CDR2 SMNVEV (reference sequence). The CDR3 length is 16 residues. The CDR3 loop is CASSSRGGGSTDTQYF. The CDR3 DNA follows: TGTGCCAGCAGTTCCAGAGGGGGAGGGAGCACAGATACGCAGTATTTT.

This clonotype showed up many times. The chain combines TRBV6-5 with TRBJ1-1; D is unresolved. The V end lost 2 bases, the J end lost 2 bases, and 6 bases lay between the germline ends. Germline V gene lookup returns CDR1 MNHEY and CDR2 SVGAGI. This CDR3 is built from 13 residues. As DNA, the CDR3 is TGTGCCAGCAGTTACGGGCGTAACACTGAAGCTTTCTTT. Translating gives CASSYGRNTEAFF.

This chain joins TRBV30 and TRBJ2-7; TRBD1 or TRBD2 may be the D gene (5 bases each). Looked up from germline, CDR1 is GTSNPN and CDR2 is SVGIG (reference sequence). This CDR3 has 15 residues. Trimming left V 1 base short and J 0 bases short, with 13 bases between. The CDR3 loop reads CAWSDEGRSSYEQYF. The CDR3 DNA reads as TGTGCCTGGAGTGATGAGGGGAGAAGCTCCTACGAGCAGTACTTC.

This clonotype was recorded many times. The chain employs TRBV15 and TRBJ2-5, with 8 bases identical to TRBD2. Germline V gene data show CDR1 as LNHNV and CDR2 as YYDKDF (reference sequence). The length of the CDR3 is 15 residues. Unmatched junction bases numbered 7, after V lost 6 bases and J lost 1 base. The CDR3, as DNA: TGTGCCACCAGGCGGACTAGCAGCAGCCAAGAGACCCAGTACTTC. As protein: CATRRTSSSQETQYF. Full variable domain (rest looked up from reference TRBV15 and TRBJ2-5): DAMVIQNPRYQVTQFGKPVTLSCSQTLNHNVMYWYQQKSSQAPKLLFHYYDKDFNNEADTPDNFQSRRPNTSFCFLDIRSPGLGDTAMYLCATRRTSSSQETQYFGPGTRLLVL.

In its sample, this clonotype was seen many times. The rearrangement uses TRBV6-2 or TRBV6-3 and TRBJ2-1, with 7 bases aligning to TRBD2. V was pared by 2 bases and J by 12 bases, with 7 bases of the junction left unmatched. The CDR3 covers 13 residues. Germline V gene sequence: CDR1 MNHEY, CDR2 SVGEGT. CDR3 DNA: TGTGCCAGCAGTTACGCGACTAGCCGAGGGCAGTTCTTC. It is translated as CASSYATSRGQFF.

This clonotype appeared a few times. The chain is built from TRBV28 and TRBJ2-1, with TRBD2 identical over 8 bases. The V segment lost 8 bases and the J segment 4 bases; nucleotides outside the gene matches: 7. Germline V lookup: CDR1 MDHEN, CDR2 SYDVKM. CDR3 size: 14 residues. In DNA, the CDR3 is TGTGCCAGCGCCCCGGGGGGGTTTTACAATGAGCAGTTCTTC. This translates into CASAPGGFYNEQFF.

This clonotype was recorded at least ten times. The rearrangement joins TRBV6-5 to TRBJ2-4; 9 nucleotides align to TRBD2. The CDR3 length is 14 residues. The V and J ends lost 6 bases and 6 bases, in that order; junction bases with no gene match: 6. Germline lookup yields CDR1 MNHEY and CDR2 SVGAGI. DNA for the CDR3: TGTGCCAGCAGGGACGGGACTAGCCCAAACATTCAGTACTTC. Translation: CASRDGTSPNIQYF.

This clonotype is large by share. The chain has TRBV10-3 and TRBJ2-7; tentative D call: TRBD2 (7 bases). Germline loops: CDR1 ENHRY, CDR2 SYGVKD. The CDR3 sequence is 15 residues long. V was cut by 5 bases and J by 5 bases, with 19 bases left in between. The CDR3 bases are TGTGCCATCAGTTCCCCCACTCGGGGGGCCGACGAGCAGTACTTC. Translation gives CAISSPTRGADEQYF.

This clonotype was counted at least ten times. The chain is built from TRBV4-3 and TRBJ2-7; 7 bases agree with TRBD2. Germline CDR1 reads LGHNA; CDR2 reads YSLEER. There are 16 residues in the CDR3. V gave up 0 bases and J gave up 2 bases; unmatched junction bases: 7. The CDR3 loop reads CASSQDVWTRPYEQYF. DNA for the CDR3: TGCGCCAGCAGCCAAGATGTATGGACTAGACCCTACGAGCAGTACTTC.

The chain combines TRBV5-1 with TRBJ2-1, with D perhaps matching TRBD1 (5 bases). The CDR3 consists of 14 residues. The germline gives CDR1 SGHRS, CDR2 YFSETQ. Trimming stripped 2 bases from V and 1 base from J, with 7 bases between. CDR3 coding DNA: TGCGCCAGCAGCTTAAGGGGTTCCTACAATGAGCAGTTCTTC. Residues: CASSLRGSYNEQFF.

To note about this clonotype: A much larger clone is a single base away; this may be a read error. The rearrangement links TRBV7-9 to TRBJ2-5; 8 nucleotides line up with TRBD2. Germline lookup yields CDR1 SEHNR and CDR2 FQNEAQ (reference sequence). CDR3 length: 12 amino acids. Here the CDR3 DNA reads TGTGCCAGCAGCTTTAGCGGGGAGACCCAGAACTTC. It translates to CASSFSGETQNF.

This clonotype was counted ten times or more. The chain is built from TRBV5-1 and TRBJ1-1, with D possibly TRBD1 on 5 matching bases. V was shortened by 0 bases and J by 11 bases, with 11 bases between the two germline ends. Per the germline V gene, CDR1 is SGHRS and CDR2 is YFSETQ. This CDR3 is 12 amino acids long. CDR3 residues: CASSLGGGDAFF. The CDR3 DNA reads TGCGCCAGCAGCTTGGGCGGGGGTGACGCTTTCTTT.

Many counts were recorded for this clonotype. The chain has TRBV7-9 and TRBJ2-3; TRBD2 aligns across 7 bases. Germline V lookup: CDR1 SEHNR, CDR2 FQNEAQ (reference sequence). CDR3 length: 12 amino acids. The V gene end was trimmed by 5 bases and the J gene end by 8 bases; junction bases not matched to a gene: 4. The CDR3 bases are TGTGCCAGCAGCGCCACTAGCGCTACGCAGTATTTT. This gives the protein CASSATSATQYF.

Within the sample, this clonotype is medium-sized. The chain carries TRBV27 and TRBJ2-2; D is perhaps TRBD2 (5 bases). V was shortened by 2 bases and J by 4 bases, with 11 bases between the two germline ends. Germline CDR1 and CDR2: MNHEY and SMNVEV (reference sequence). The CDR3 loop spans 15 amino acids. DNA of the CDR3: TGTGCCAGCAGTTTAGAGGGTGGGCGCACCGGGGAGCTGTTTTTT. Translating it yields CASSLEGGRTGELFF.

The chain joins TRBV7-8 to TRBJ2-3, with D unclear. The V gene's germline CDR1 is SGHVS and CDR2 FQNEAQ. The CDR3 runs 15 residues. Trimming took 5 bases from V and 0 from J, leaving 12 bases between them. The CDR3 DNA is TGTGCCAGCAGCCTCTTAGGCGGCAGCACAGATACGCAGTATTTT. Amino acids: CASSLLGGSTDTQYF.

The CDR3: CASSLGQGSAYNEQFF. In DNA form, the CDR3 reads TGTGCCAGCAGCTTAGGGCAGGGATCGGCCTACAATGAGCAGTTCTTC. V is TRBV7-9 and J is TRBJ2-1; the D gene is possibly TRBD1 (5 bases). V lost 1 base and J 2 bases, leaving 12 bases between the germline ends. CDR1 and CDR2 from the germline V gene are SEHNR and FQNEAQ (reference sequence). The CDR3 runs to 16 residues.

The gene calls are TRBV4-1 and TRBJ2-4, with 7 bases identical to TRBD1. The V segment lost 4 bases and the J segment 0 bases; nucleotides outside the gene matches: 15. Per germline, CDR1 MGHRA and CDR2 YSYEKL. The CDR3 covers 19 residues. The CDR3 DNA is TGCGCCAGCAGCCCCGACAGGGCTTGGGTCTCGTTAGCCAAAAACATTCAGTACTTC. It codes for CASSPDRAWVSLAKNIQYF.

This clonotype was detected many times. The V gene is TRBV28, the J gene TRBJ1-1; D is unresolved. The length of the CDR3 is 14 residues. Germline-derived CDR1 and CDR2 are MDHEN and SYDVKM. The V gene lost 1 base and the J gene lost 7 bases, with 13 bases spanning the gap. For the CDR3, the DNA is TGTGCCAGCAGTTTATCCTATCCAGCAGGTGAAGCTTTCTTT. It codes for CASSLSYPAGEAFF.

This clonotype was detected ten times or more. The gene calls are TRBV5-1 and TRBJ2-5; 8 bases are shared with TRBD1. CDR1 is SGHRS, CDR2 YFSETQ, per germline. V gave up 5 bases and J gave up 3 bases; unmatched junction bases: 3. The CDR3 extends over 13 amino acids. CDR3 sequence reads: CASRLTGEETQYF. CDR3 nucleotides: TGCGCCAGCAGACTGACAGGGGAAGAGACCCAGTACTTC.